A single sample gave rise to the 26 T cell receptor beta chains below, sequenced in a study of T cell responses to AZD1222 COVID-19 vaccine. Profiled with immunoSEQ multiplex PCR; TCRdb holds only in-frame clones, not every one. The sample lists some 170,000 clones, approximately 90% seen once, with 2.6% in the top ten. The sequences come from peripheral blood, collected on day 0 of AZD1222 vaccination. These receptors all come from an adult in good health.

J is TRBJ1-2 and V is TRBV6-1; TRBD1 might be the D (6 bases). CDR1 is MNHNS, CDR2 SASEGT, per germline. This CDR3 comprises 15 residues. Deletions cut 2 bases from V and 4 bases from J, with 14 bases between. CDR3 in amino acids: CASSEMGRGIYGYTF. The CDR3 DNA is TGTGCCAGCAGTGAAATGGGCAGGGGCATCTATGGCTACACCTTC.

The chain has TRBV5-1 and TRBJ1-1, with D maybe TRBD1 (5 bases). V lost 6 bases and J 3 bases, leaving 6 bases between the germline ends. The germline gives CDR1 SGHRS, CDR2 YFSETQ. The length of the CDR3 is 11 residues. CDR3 region: CASTGDTEAFF. For the CDR3, the DNA is TGCGCCAGCACGGGGGACACTGAAGCTTTCTTT.

J is TRBJ1-4 and V is TRBV7-9; D is ambiguous. V was cut by 3 bases and J by 3 bases, with 17 bases left in between. The CDR3 sequence is 17 residues long. The germline gives CDR1 SEHNR, CDR2 FQNEAQ (reference sequence). CDR3 residues: CASSFPPDLGPNEKLFF. The DNA of the CDR3 is TGTGCCAGCAGCTTCCCCCCCGATTTAGGCCCTAATGAAAAACTGTTTTTT.

V gene TRBV9 combines with J gene TRBJ2-3; 13 bases are a match to TRBD2. The CDR3 is 16 residues long. In germline, CDR1 is SGDLS, CDR2 YYNGEE. Trimming at V came to 0 bases and at J to 4 bases, leaving 2 bases not matched to a gene. The CDR3 here is CASSVGTSGRADTQYF. The CDR3, as DNA: TGTGCCAGCAGCGTAGGGACTAGCGGGAGAGCAGATACGCAGTATTTT.

V and J are TRBV2 and TRBJ1-2; a possible D gene is TRBD1 (6 bases). The CDR3 loop spans 13 amino acids. Germline V gene lookup returns CDR1 SNHLY and CDR2 FYNNEI. Trimming removed 1 base at V and 10 bases at J, with 13 bases between. CDR3 loop: CASSEGRDTYYTF. The CDR3 nucleotides are TGTGCCAGCAGTGAAGGGAGGGACACCTACTACACCTTC.

The CDR3 DNA follows: TGTGCCAGCAGTGACTCAGGACTAGCGGGATCAAATGAGCAGTTCTTC. Protein: CASSDSGLAGSNEQFF. The chain is built from TRBV6-4 and TRBJ2-1; 12 bases agree with TRBD2. CDR1 MRHNA and CDR2 SNTAGT come from the germline V gene. CDR3 size: 16 residues. The V segment lost 0 bases and the J segment 7 bases; nucleotides outside the gene matches: 4.

The J gene is TRBJ1-2, the V gene TRBV10-3, with D possibly being TRBD1 (5 bases). V was cut by 7 bases and J by 2 bases, with 8 bases left in between. CDR1 is ENHRY, CDR2 SYGVKD, per germline. There are 12 residues in the CDR3. CDR3 loop: CAINPGNYGYTF. DNA for the CDR3: TGTGCCATCAATCCAGGGAACTATGGCTACACCTTC.

J is TRBJ1-6 and V is TRBV2; D might be TRBD1 (6 bases). There are 15 residues in the CDR3. Looked up from germline, CDR1 is SNHLY and CDR2 is FYNNEI. The V end was cut by 5 bases, the J end by 6 bases, with 14 bases between. CDR3 nucleotide sequence: TGTGCCAGCAGTTCCGGGGGGGCCAGTAATTCACCCCTCCACTTT. As protein: CASSSGGASNSPLHF.

The sample holds one count of this clone. The chain joins TRBV15 to TRBJ1-4, with TRBD1 matching 9 bases. The ends lost 4 bases at V and 5 bases at J; junction bases unmatched: 11. Germline CDR1 reads LNHNV; CDR2 reads YYDKDF (reference sequence). The CDR3 loop spans 17 amino acids. CDR3 coding DNA: TGTGCCACCAGCATAGGGGGACAGGGATTTATCAATGAAAAACTGTTTTTT. It is translated as CATSIGGQGFINEKLFF.

CDR3: CASSSPMGAAFF. The CDR3 DNA is TGTGCCAGCAGCTCCCCGATGGGGGCGGCTTTCTTT. The rearrangement links TRBV27 to TRBJ1-1; possible D gene TRBD1, 6 bases. Germline loops: CDR1 MNHEY, CDR2 SMNVEV (reference sequence). The germline V and J ends were trimmed by 6 bases and 11 bases, with 16 bases remaining between them. This CDR3 contains 12 residues.

V is TRBV7-9 and J is TRBJ1-1, with 9 nucleotides matching TRBD1. The germline gives CDR1 SEHNR, CDR2 FQNEAQ (reference sequence). The CDR3 consists of 17 residues. J was trimmed by 3 bases and V by 5 bases; bases with no gene match: 13. CDR3 DNA sequence: TGTGCCAGCAGCCCCGGGCCCGGGACAGGGACCGACACTGAAGCTTTCTTT. This codes for CASSPGPGTGTDTEAFF.

The J gene is TRBJ1-2, the V gene TRBV19; 8 bases are shared with TRBD1. CDR1 is LNHDA and CDR2 is SQIVND in the germline V gene (reference sequence). The CDR3 sequence is 14 residues long. V shed 5 bases, J shed 9 bases, and the junction held 11 bases outside the gene matches. The CDR3 loop reads CASSWDRRDARYTF. CDR3 DNA: TGTGCCAGTAGTTGGGACAGGCGAGACGCCCGCTACACCTTC.

This chain joins TRBV6-1 and TRBJ1-1, with 8 bases fitting TRBD1. Trimming took 2 bases from V and 4 from J; bases not matched to a gene: 6. The CDR3 length is 15 residues. Germline values: CDR1 MNHNS, CDR2 SASEGT. CDR3 nucleotide sequence: TGTGCCAGCAGTGAAACAGGGGGAAAGGGCACTGAAGCTTTCTTT. Encoded protein: CASSETGGKGTEAFF.

The V gene is TRBV5-1, the J gene TRBJ2-7; 7 bases are shared with TRBD2. Germline loops: CDR1 SGHRS, CDR2 YFSETQ. V dropped 0 bases and J dropped 3; count of bases not matched to a gene: 12. The CDR3 covers 17 residues. The CDR3 sequence: CASSLVASGSKIYEQYF. DNA for the CDR3: TGCGCCAGCAGCTTGGTTGCTAGCGGTAGTAAGATCTACGAGCAGTACTTC.

The genes are TRBV27 and TRBJ1-2, with D possibly TRBD1 on 6 matching bases. Germline V lookup: CDR1 MNHEY, CDR2 SMNVEV (reference sequence). The CDR3 loop spans 15 amino acids. The V end was cut by 8 bases, the J end by 2 bases, with 18 bases between. CDR3 sequence reads: CASPPPRGGNYGYTF. In nucleotides, the CDR3 is TGTGCCAGCCCCCCTCCTAGGGGGGGGAACTATGGCTACACCTTC.

The chain employs TRBV21-1 and TRBJ2-7; the table's D call, TRBD2, has no DNA check behind it. TRBV21-1 counts as a pseudogene. The CDR3 has 15 amino acids. The CDR3 bases are TGTGCCAGCAGCAAAGCGCTCGCGGGACTGGGCGAGCAGTACTTC. Translating gives CASSKALAGLGEQYF.

The chain couples TRBV27 to TRBJ2-7; TRBD1 matches 7 bases. This CDR3 region has 16 residues. Germline trimming cut 5 bases from V and 2 bases from J; bases unmatched to any gene: 12. Per the germline V gene, CDR1 is MNHEY and CDR2 is SMNVEV (reference sequence). CDR3 in DNA: TGTGCCAGCAGTCCGAGCACAGGGGCGATCACCTACGAGCAGTACTTC. Translation gives CASSPSTGAITYEQYF.

There are a few counts of this clone. CDR3 bases: TGTGCCAGCAGCGCCGGAGACTATGGCTACACCTTC. Translating it yields CASSAGDYGYTF. This rearrangement joins TRBV5-6 to TRBJ1-2; D remains ambiguous. CDR3 length: 12 amino acids. V was shortened by 4 bases and J by 3 bases, with 7 bases between the two germline ends. CDR1 and CDR2 (germline): SGHDT, YYEEEE. Full variable domain (outside the CDR3, taken from reference TRBV5-6 and TRBJ1-2): DAGVTQSPTHLIKTRGQQVTLRCSPKSGHDTVSWYQQALGQGPQFIFQYYEEEERQRGNFPDRFSGHQFPNYSSELNVNALLLGDSALYLCASSAGDYGYTFGSGTRLTVV.

The chain has TRBV19 and TRBJ2-1, with D tentatively TRBD1 (5 bases). The V end was cut by 0 bases, the J end by 8 bases, with 8 bases between. This CDR3 has 13 amino acids. Germline CDR1 and CDR2: LNHDA and SQIVND (reference sequence). The CDR3 coding sequence is TGTGCCAGTAGTATAGAAGGGGTAGATGAGCAGTTCTTC. Translating it yields CASSIEGVDEQFF.

The chain recombines TRBV4-1 with TRBJ2-1, with D possibly being TRBD2 (5 bases). Germline assignment: CDR1 MGHRA and CDR2 YSYEKL. The CDR3 is 13 amino acids. With 1 base removed from V and 10 bases from J, the gap between germline ends came to 11 bases. The CDR3 reads CASSQVSSNEQFF. In DNA, the CDR3 is TGCGCCAGCAGCCAAGTTTCTAGCAACGAGCAGTTCTTC.

The genes are TRBV19 and TRBJ1-2; unclear D gene. This CDR3 contains 14 residues. The ends were cut back, 2 bases at V and 4 bases at J, with 11 bases in the middle. Germline V CDR1 and CDR2: LNHDA, SQIVND (reference sequence). The CDR3 sequence is CASSILSASYGYTF. The CDR3 region has the DNA TGTGCCAGTAGTATATTGTCCGCCTCCTATGGCTACACCTTC.

The chain recombines TRBV3-1 (or the pseudogene TRBV3-2) with TRBJ1-1; a possible D gene is TRBD1 (5 bases). The CDR3 runs 11 residues. Per germline, CDR1 LGHDT and CDR2 YNNKEL (reference sequence). The germline V and J ends were trimmed by 5 bases and 11 bases, with 12 bases remaining between them. CDR3 sequence: CASSGGTNAFF. The DNA for the CDR3 is TGTGCCAGCAGCGGGGGGACTAATGCTTTCTTT.

This chain uses TRBV5-1 with TRBJ1-1; a possible D gene is TRBD1 (6 bases). Trimming left V 1 base short and J 7 bases short, with 14 bases between. CDR3 length: 14 amino acids. CDR1 and CDR2 from the germline V gene are SGHRS and YFSETQ. CDR3 loop: CASSLSGGVNEAFF. The CDR3 DNA reads as TGCGCCAGCAGCTTGTCCGGGGGCGTTAATGAAGCTTTCTTT.

This clone turned up a few times. J is TRBJ2-1 and V is TRBV30; 7 bases fit TRBD1. With V trimmed by 3 bases and J by 4 bases, 0 bases remained unmatched. The CDR3 loop spans 12 amino acids. Germline V CDR1 and CDR2: GTSNPN, SVGIG (reference sequence). CDR3 in DNA: TGTGCCTGGAGACAGGGGTACAATGAGCAGTTCTTC. Translation gives CAWRQGYNEQFF.

The chain joins TRBV11-2 to TRBJ1-2; D is perhaps TRBD1 (5 bases). CDR3 size: 12 residues. Trimming removed 5 bases from V and 4 bases from J, with 8 bases in between. CDR1 and CDR2 from the germline V gene are SGHAT and FQNNGV. The chain's CDR3 is CASSPDSYGYTF. The CDR3 nucleotides read TGTGCCAGCAGCCCAGACAGCTATGGCTACACCTTC. The entire variable domain, with the rest obtained from reference TRBV11-2 and TRBJ1-2, is as follows: EAGVAQSPRYKIIEKRQSVAFWCNPISGHATLYWYQQILGQGPKLLIQFQNNGVVDDSQLPKDRFSAERLKGVDSTLKIQPAKLEDSAVYLCASSPDSYGYTFGSGTRLTVV.

This chain uses TRBV6-6 with TRBJ1-1; the D is unclear. V shed 6 bases and J shed 3 bases, with 17 bases lying between them. CDR3 length: 15 residues. Germline CDR1 is MNHNY and CDR2 is SVGAGI (reference sequence). CDR3 sequence: CASSPDRPGDTEAFF. The CDR3, as DNA: TGTGCCAGCAGCCCCGACCGCCCCGGGGACACTGAAGCTTTCTTT.